A single sample gave rise to the 21 T cell receptor beta chains below, sequenced in a study of T-cell reconstitution after alpha-beta-depleted transplantation in children. Preparation of the TCRbeta library involved a method that used unique molecular identifiers. TCRdb redid the calling of the PCR reads with MiXCR, one entry per CDR3 protein. The sample gives roughly 160,000 distinct CDR3 sequences, 11% of which show up once; around 13% is in the top ten. Specimen: PBMCs, collected before TCRalphabeta/CD19-depleted stem cell transplant. The receptor set was obtained from a boy aged 2 to 9 with acute myeloid leukemia, due to receive a stem cell transplant.

Comments on this clonotype: An end of the junction differs from the germline gene, which may be a read error. The chain employs TRBV20-1 and TRBJ1-5, with D maybe TRBD1 (6 bases). The CDR3 extends over 14 amino acids. The V gene's germline CDR1 is DFQATT and CDR2 SNEGSKA (reference sequence). This chain's CDR3 is CSVLGTKSNQLQHF. The CDR3 DNA reads as TGCAGTGTTCTGGGGACAAAAAGCAATCAGCTCCAGCATTTT.

A remark on this clonotype: This clone may be a read error of a much larger clone one base away. The chain links TRBV12-3 or TRBV12-4 to TRBJ2-5; tentatively, D is TRBD1 (6 bases). This CDR3 contains 15 residues. Trimming left V 5 bases short and J 8 bases short, with 21 bases between. The CDR3 protein is CASSGGVAPGDTQYF. The DNA of the CDR3 is TGTGCCAGCAGTGGAGGCGTCGCTCCAGGGGACACCCAGTACTTC.

This clonotype has ten or more counts. The rearrangement joins TRBV20-1 to TRBJ1-3, with a tentative D call TRBD1 (5 bases). This CDR3 comprises 15 residues. V gave up 4 bases and J gave up 2 bases, with 15 bases separating them. Germline CDR1 reads DFQATT; CDR2 reads SNEGSKA (reference sequence). Here the CDR3 reads CSAIPGGTTGNTIYF. CDR3 nucleotides: TGCAGTGCTATCCCTGGGGGAACGACTGGAAACACCATATATTTT.

This clonotype has at least ten counts. The chain joins TRBV7-2 to TRBJ2-5, with 9 bases lining up with TRBD2. The CDR3 is 14 residues long. CDR1 SGHTA and CDR2 FQGNSA come from the germline V gene. After removal of 3 bases from V and 3 bases from J, the junction contained 2 bases not matched to a gene. CDR3 sequence reads: CASSFRLAEETQYF. The CDR3 coding sequence is TGTGCCAGCAGCTTCCGACTAGCGGAAGAGACCCAGTACTTC.

This clonotype was found many times. V usage is TRBV20-1 and J usage is TRBJ2-5; 9 bases are shared with TRBD2. The CDR3 runs 15 residues. V shed 0 bases, J shed 3 bases, and the junction held 5 bases outside the gene matches. Germline V lookup: CDR1 DFQATT, CDR2 SNEGSKA (reference sequence). The CDR3 reads CSARDLAGWKETQYF. CDR3 sequence (DNA): TGCAGTGCTAGAGATCTAGCGGGGTGGAAAGAGACCCAGTACTTC.

This clonotype was recorded at least ten times. This chain links TRBV7-8 with TRBJ2-7; 10 bases are shared with TRBD1. Germline values: CDR1 SGHVS, CDR2 FQNEAQ. The CDR3 runs 19 residues. Trimming removed 3 bases from V and 5 bases from J; junction bases left unmatched: 19. The CDR3 nucleotides read TGTGCCAGCAGCTTCCAATCCGGGACAGGGGAGACCCCCTCGGACGAGCAGTACGTC. Amino acid sequence: CASSFQSGTGETPSDEQYV.

This clonotype was found many times. The chain employs TRBV5-5 and TRBJ2-1; TRBD2 matches at 10 bases. This CDR3 is built from 16 residues. The V segment lost 6 bases and the J segment 8 bases; nucleotides outside the gene matches: 14. Germline loops: CDR1 SGHKS, CDR2 YYEKEE (reference sequence). CDR3 residues: CASIWTLAGVPYEQFF. CDR3 DNA sequence: TGTGCCAGCATCTGGACCCTAGCGGGAGTGCCATATGAGCAGTTCTTC.

The chain carries TRBV9 and TRBJ2-3, with D perhaps matching TRBD2 (6 bases). The CDR3 has 12 amino acids. Trimming shortened V by 3 bases and J by 10 bases, and 12 bases separated the two germline ends. Per the germline V gene, CDR1 is SGDLS and CDR2 is YYNGEE. In DNA, the CDR3 is TGTGCCAGCAGCGGGAGATGGGAGGCGCAGTATTTT. Its protein is CASSGRWEAQYF.

CDR3 residues: CASSYRTASGNTIYF. In nucleotides, the CDR3 is TGTGCCAGCAGCTATAGGACGGCTTCTGGAAACACCATATATTTT. This chain uses TRBV7-2 with TRBJ1-3; D gene ambiguous. The CDR3 is 15 amino acids. Per the germline V gene, CDR1 is SGHTA and CDR2 is FQGNSA. V shed 4 bases and J shed 1 base, with 11 bases lying between them.

This clonotype was seen repeatedly, ten times or more. The chain has TRBV29-1 and TRBJ2-1, with D perhaps TRBD2 (6 bases). This CDR3 spans 13 amino acids. Germline lookup yields CDR1 SQVTM and CDR2 ANQGSEA. V shed 0 bases and J shed 15 bases, with 18 bases lying between them. For the CDR3, the DNA is TGCAGCGTTGAAGATTCGTCGACTAGATTGGTGTTCTTC. As protein: CSVEDSSTRLVFF.

This clonotype has at least ten counts. This chain links TRBV11-2 with TRBJ1-1; 10 bases fit TRBD1. Germline CDR1 is SGHAT and CDR2 is FQNNGV. CDR3 size: 15 residues. V gave up 5 bases and J gave up 3 bases; unmatched junction bases: 6. This CDR3 is CASSRRQGADTEAFF. The CDR3 DNA reads TGTGCCAGCAGCCGAAGACAGGGGGCGGACACTGAAGCTTTCTTT.

This clonotype was seen many times. The chain recombines TRBV7-9 with TRBJ1-5, with 7 bases fitting TRBD1. Germline CDR1 is SEHNR and CDR2 is FQNEAQ (reference sequence). This CDR3 is built from 14 residues. J gave up 3 bases and V 4 bases, and 3 bases lay outside the gene matches. CDR3 loop: CASSSTGVNQPQHF. In nucleotides, the CDR3 is TGTGCCAGCAGCTCCACAGGGGTCAATCAGCCCCAGCATTTT.

Details on this clonotype: This may arise from a read error, as a much more abundant clone is one base away. This chain links TRBV6-5 with TRBJ2-1; either TRBD1 or TRBD2 may supply D (5 bases each). Germline CDR1 and CDR2: MNHEY and SVGAGI. The CDR3 runs to 12 residues. The CDR3 spells CASSTTDEGQSF. CDR3 sequence (DNA): TGTGCCAGCAGTACCACGGACGAGGGGCAGTCCTTC.

Many counts were recorded for this clonotype. The J gene is TRBJ2-1, the V gene TRBV6-5; 7 bases are shared with TRBD1. CDR1 and CDR2 from the germline V gene are MNHEY and SVGAGI. This CDR3 contains 15 residues. Trimming at V came to 2 bases and at J to 7 bases, leaving 8 bases not matched to a gene. The CDR3 protein is CASSYPQTGINEQFF. The CDR3, as DNA: TGTGCCAGCAGTTACCCCCAGACAGGGATAAATGAGCAGTTCTTC.

The rearrangement uses TRBV28 and TRBJ2-1; TRBD1 matches 12 bases. The germline V gene has CDR1 MDHEN and CDR2 SYDVKM. J was trimmed by 9 bases and V by 3 bases; bases with no gene match: 3. This CDR3 has 14 residues. Written as DNA, the CDR3 is TGTGCCAGCAGTTTTGGGACAGGGGGCCGTGAGCAGTTCTTC. Residues: CASSFGTGGREQFF.

The sample holds many counts of this clonotype. The CDR3: CASSPTRHTYEQYV. Written as DNA, the CDR3 is TGTGCCAGCTCACCAACGAGACACACCTACGAGCAGTACGTC. The rearrangement links TRBV18 to TRBJ2-7, with D unresolved. Between the trimmed V and J ends, which lost 2 bases and 2 bases, there was a span of 10 bases. This CDR3 is built from 14 residues. Germline CDR1 reads KGHSH; CDR2 reads LQKENI.

This clonotype was detected ten times or more. The CDR3 DNA is TGTGCCAGCAGTTTATGGGGACAGGGGTACAATGAGCAGTTCTTC. This translates into CASSLWGQGYNEQFF. This chain links TRBV27 with TRBJ2-1; 10 bases are a match to TRBD1. Germline-derived CDR1 and CDR2 are MNHEY and SMNVEV (reference sequence). The CDR3 extends over 15 amino acids. The V and J ends lost 1 base and 4 bases, in that order; junction bases with no gene match: 1.

This clonotype has at least ten counts. The chain combines TRBV12-3 or TRBV12-4 with TRBJ1-2; unclear D gene. The CDR3 extends over 14 amino acids. Deletions cut 2 bases from V and 1 base from J, with 8 bases between. CDR3 coding DNA: TGTGCCAGCAGTTTATTACGAGTTAACTATGGCTACACCTTC. This translates into CASSLLRVNYGYTF.

The chain is built from TRBV6-1 and TRBJ2-3; perhaps D is TRBD1 or TRBD2 (5 bases each). The germline CDR1 and CDR2 sequences are MNHNS and SASEGT. CDR3 length equals 16 residues. Trimming pared 2 bases from V and 5 bases from J, leaving 17 bases between. This CDR3 reads CASSELEWGRGDTQYF. In nucleotides, the CDR3 is TGTGCCAGCAGTGAACTAGAGTGGGGGAGAGGAGATACGCAGTATTTT.

This chain connects TRBV2 to TRBJ1-1; D is possibly TRBD1 (5 bases). The CDR3 covers 13 residues. Looked up from germline, CDR1 is SNHLY and CDR2 is FYNNEI. Trimming removed 1 base at V and 6 bases at J, with 9 bases between. The CDR3 is CASSEEGVPEAFF. Here the CDR3 DNA reads TGTGCCAGCAGTGAAGAAGGGGTCCCTGAAGCTTTCTTT.

Points on this clonotype: A much larger clonotype is one base distant, so this may be a read error. This chain joins TRBV20-1 and TRBJ2-1, with 7 bases identical to TRBD1. The germline CDR1 and CDR2 sequences are DFQATT and SNEGSKA (reference sequence). CDR3 length: 16 residues. In nucleotides, the CDR3 is TGCTGTGCTCGTGTTGGGACAGCCGTTTCCTACAATGAGCAGTTCTTC. Protein sequence: CCARVGTAVSYNEQFF.